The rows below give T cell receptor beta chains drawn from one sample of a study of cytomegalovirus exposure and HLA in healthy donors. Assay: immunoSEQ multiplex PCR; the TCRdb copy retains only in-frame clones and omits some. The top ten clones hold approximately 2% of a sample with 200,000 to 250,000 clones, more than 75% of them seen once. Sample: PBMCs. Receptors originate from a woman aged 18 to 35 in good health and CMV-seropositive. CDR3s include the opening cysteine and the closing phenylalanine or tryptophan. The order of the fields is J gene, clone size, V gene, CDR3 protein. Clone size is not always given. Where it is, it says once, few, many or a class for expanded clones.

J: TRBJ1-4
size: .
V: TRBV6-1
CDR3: CASRGQPTNEKLFF

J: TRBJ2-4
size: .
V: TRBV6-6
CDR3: CASSLGQAKYKNIQYF

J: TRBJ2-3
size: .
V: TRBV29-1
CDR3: CSADSAQAGTQYF

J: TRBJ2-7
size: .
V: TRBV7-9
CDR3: CASSLSLAGSYEQYF

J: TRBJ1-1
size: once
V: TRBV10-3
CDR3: CAISPGQGPVRAFF

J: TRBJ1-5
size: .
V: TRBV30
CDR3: CAWRTFVRQGAGGNQPQHF

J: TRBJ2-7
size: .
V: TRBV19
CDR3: CASSILGGGPDEQYF

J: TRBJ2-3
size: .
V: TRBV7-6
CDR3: CASSLIPPGGDTDTQYF

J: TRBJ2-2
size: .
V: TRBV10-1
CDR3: CASSERASSGSTGELFF

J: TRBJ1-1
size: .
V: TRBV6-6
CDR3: CASSYLHGDTEAFF

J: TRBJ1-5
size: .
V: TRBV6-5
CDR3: CASSRGQADNQPQHF

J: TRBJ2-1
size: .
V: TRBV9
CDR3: CASSVGLAVGEQFF

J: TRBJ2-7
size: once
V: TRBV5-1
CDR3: CASTDKMTGNHEQYF

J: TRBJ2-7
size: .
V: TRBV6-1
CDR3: CASGLNSHGEQYF

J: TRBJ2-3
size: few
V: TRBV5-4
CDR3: CASSFSGTDTQYF

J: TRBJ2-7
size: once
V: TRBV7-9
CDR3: CASSPYLDEQYF

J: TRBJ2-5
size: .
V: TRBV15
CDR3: CATRLALQETQYF

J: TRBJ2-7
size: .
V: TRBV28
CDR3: CASSDGQWYEQYF

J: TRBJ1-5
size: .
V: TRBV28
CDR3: CASSSLRLDSNQPQHF

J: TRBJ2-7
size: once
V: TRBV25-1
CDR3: CASSELENPPGEQYF